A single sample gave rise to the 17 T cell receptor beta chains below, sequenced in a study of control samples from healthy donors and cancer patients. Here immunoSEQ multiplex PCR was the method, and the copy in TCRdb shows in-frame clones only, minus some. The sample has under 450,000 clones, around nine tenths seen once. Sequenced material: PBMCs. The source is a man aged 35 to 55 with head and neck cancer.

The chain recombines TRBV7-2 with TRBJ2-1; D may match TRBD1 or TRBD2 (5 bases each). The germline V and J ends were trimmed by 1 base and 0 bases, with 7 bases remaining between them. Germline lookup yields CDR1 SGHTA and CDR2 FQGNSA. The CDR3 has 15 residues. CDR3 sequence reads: CASSLEGSSYNEQFF. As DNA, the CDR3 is TGTGCCAGCAGCTTAGAGGGGAGCTCCTACAATGAGCAGTTCTTC.

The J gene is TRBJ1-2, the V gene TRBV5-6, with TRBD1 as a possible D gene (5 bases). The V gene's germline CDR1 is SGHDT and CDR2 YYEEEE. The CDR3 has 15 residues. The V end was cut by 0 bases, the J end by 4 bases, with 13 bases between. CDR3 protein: CASSLGGLHFYGYTF. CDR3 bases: TGTGCCAGCAGCTTGGGGGGCCTTCATTTCTATGGCTACACCTTC.

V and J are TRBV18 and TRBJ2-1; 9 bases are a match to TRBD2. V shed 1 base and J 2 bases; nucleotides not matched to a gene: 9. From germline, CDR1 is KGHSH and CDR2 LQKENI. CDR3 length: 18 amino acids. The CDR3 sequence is CASSPLAGGPQTYNEQFF. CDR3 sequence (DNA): TGTGCCAGCTCACCACTCGCGGGAGGGCCCCAAACCTACAATGAGCAGTTCTTC.

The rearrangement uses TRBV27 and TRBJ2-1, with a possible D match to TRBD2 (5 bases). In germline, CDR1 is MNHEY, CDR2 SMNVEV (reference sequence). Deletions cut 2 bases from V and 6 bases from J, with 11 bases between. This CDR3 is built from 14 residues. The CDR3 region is CASSLHPGVNEQFF. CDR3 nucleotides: TGTGCCAGCAGTTTACACCCCGGGGTCAATGAGCAGTTCTTC.

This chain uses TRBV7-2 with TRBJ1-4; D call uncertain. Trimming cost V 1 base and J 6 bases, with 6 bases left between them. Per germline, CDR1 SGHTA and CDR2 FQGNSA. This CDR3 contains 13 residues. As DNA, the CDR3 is TGTGCCAGCAGCTTAGACGGAGATGAAAAACTGTTTTTT. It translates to CASSLDGDEKLFF.

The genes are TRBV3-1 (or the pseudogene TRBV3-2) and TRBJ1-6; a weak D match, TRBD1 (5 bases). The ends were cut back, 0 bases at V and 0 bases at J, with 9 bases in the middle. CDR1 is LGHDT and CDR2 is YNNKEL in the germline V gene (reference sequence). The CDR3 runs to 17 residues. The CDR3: CASSQDVGGSYNSPLHF. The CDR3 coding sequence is TGTGCCAGCAGCCAAGATGTTGGGGGCTCCTATAATTCACCCCTCCACTTT.

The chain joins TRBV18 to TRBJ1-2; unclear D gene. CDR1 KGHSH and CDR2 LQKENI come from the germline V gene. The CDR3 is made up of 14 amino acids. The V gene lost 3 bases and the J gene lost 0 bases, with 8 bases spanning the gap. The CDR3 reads CASSPLKTNYGYTF. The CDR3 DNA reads TGTGCCAGCTCACCGCTCAAGACTAACTATGGCTACACCTTC.

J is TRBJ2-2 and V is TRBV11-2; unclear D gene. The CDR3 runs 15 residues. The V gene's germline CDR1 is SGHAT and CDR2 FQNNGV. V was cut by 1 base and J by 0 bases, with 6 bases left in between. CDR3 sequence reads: CASSLGVANTGELFF. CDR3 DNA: TGTGCCAGCAGCTTAGGGGTAGCGAACACCGGGGAGCTGTTTTTT.

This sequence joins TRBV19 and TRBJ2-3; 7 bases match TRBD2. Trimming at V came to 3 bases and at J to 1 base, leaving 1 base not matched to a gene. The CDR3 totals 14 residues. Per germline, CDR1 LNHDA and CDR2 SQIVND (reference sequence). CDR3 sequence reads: CASSIAGGTDTQYF. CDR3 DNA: TGTGCCAGTAGTATCGCGGGGGGCACAGATACGCAGTATTTT. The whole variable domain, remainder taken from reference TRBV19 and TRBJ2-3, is DGGITQSPKYLFRKEGQNVTLSCEQNLNHDAMYWYRQDPGQGLRLIYYSQIVNDFQKGDIAEGYSVSREKKESFPLTVTSAQKNPTAFYLCASSIAGGTDTQYFGPGTRLTVL.

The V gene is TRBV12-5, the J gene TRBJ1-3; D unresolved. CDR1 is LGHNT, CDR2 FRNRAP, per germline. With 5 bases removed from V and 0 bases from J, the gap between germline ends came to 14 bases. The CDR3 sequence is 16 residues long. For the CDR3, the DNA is TGTGCTAGTGGTCCAATCTCGGGAGACTCTGGAAACACCATATATTTT. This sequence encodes CASGPISGDSGNTIYF. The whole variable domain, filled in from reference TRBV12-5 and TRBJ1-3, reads DARVTQTPRHKVTEMGQEVTMRCQPILGHNTVFWYRQTMMQGLELLAYFRNRAPLDDSGMPKDRFSAEMPDATLATLKIQPSEPRDSAVYFCASGPISGDSGNTIYFGEGSWLTVV.

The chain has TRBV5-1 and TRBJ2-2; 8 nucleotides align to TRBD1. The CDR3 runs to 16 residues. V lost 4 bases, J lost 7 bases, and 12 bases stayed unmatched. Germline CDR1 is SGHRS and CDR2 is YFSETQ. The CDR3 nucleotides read TGCGCCAGCAGCGAGTTTGGGCAGGGGGCCGACGGGGAGCTGTTTTTT. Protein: CASSEFGQGADGELFF.

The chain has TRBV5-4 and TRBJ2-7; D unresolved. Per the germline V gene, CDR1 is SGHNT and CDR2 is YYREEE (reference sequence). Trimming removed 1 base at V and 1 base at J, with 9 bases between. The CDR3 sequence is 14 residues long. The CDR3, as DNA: TGTGCCAGCAGCTTGAGCCCGCCTTCCTACGAGCAGTACTTC. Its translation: CASSLSPPSYEQYF.

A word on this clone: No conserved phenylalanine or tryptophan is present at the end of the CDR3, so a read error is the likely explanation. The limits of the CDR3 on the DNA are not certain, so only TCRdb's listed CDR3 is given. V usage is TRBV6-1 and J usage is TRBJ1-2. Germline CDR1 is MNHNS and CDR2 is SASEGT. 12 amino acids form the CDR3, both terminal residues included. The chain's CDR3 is CASSESVAPSRL.

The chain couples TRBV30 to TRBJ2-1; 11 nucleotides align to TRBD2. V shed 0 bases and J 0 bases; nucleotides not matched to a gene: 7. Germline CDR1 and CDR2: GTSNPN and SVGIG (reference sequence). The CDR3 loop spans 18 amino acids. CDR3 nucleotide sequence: TGTGCCTGGAGTGTGCTAGCGGGGGGTCGTAGCTCCTACAATGAGCAGTTCTTC. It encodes CAWSVLAGGRSSYNEQFF.

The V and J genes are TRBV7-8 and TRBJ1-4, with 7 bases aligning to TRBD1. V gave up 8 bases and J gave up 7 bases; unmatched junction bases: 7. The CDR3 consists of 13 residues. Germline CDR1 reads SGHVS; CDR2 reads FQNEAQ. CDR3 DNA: TGTGCCAGCGGAACAGGGGAGTCTGAAAAACTGTTTTTT. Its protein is CASGTGESEKLFF.

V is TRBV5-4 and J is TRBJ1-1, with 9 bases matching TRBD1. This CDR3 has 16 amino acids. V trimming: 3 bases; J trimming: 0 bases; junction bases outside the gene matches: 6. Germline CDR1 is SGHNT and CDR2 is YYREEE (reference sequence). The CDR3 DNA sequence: TGTGCCAGCAGCTCGGCCGGGACAGGGATGAACACTGAAGCTTTCTTT. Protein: CASSSAGTGMNTEAFF.

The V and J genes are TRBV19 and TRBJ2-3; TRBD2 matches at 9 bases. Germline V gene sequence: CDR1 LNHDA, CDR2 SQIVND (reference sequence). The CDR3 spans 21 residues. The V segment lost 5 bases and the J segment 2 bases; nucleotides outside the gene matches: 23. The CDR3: CASSLRERGASNVKLTDTQYF. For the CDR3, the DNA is TGTGCCAGTAGTTTGCGGGAGCGGGGGGCCTCAAACGTCAAACTCACAGATACGCAGTATTTT.